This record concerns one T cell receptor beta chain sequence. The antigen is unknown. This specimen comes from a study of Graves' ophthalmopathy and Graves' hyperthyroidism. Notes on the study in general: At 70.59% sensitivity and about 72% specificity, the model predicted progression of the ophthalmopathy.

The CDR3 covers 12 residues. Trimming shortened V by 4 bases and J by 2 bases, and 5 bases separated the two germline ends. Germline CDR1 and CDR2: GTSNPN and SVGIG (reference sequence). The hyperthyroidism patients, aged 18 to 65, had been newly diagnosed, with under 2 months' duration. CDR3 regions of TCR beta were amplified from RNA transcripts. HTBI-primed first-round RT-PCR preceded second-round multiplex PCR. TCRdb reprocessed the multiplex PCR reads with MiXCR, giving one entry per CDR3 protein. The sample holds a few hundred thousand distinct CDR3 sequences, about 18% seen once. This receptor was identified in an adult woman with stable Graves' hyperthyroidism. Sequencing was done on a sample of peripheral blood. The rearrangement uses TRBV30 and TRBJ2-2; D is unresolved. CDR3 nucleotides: TGTGCCTGGACAGTAAACACCGGGGAGCTGTTTTTT. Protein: CAWTVNTGELFF.